Listed below are T cell receptor beta chains from one sample, sequenced in a study of STAT5B mutations in CD4+ large granular lymphocyte leukemia. Here immunoSEQ multiplex PCR was the method, and the copy in TCRdb shows in-frame clones only, minus some. The repertoire consists of tens of thousands of clones, with roughly 70% occurring once and the leading ten covering over 1.5%. The sample was CD4+ T cells from blood buffy coats. These receptors came from a human donor in good health. The CDR3 runs from the conserved cysteine through the conserved F or W. A D gene is named only where the DNA matches it firmly. The size field is filled for only some rows; it gives once, few, many or a size class.

clone size,D gene,CDR3 length,V gene,J gene,CDR3 protein,CDR3 DNA
.,.,12,TRBV30,TRBJ1-5,CAWREGDQPQHF,TGTGCCTGGAGGGAGGGGGATCAGCCCCAGCATTTT
few,.,14,TRBV7-2,TRBJ1-2,CASGGQRLNYGYTF,TGTGCCAGCGGGGGGCAACGTTTAAACTATGGCTACACCTTC
.,TRBD1,14,TRBV5-4,TRBJ2-3,CASSSTGKLDTQYF,TGTGCCAGCAGCTCGACAGGGAAGTTGGATACGCAGTATTTT
.,TRBD1,14,TRBV9,TRBJ1-3,CASSWTGDGNTIYF,TGTGCCAGCTCATGGACAGGGGACGGAAACACCATATATTTT
.,.,14,TRBV30,TRBJ2-1,CAWSVPNDYNEQFF,TGTGCCTGGAGTGTACCCAACGACTACAATGAGCAGTTCTTC
few,.,13,TRBV9,TRBJ1-1,CASSVEMNTEAFF,TGTGCCAGCAGCGTAGAAATGAACACTGAAGCTTTCTTT
.,.,14,TRBV7-3,TRBJ2-1,CASSVSGGYGEQFF,TGTGCCAGCAGCGTTAGCGGTGGCTACGGTGAGCAGTTCTTC
.,.,14,TRBV4-2,TRBJ2-3,CASSQSPSEDTQYF,TGTGCCAGCAGCCAGTCCCCCTCCGAAGATACGCAGTATTTT
.,.,10,TRBV6-5,TRBJ1-2,CAGGVDGYTF,TGTGCCGGAGGGGTTGATGGCTACACCTTC
.,.,15,TRBV18,TRBJ1-6,CASSTDSGYNSPLHF,TGTGCCAGCTCAACGGACAGCGGCTATAATTCACCCCTCCACTTT
.,.,15,TRBV6-6,TRBJ1-5,CASRGRGDSNQPQHF,TGTGCCAGCCGTGGCAGGGGTGATAGCAATCAGCCCCAGCATTTT
once,.,15,TRBV6-4,TRBJ2-3,CASSARWGPTDTQYF,TGTGCCAGCAGTGCTCGATGGGGGCCAACAGATACGCAGTATTTT
.,TRBD2,14,TRBV19,TRBJ2-7,CASSKGLRSYEQYF,TGTGCCAGTAGTAAGGGACTACGCTCCTACGAGCAGTACTTC
.,.,19,TRBV6-1,TRBJ1-4,CASSEARRYMGATNEKLFF,TGTGCCAGCAGTGAAGCGCGTCGGTATATGGGGGCAACTAATGAAAAACTGTTTTTT
.,.,14,TRBV19,TRBJ1-2,CASSIGALNYGYTF,TGTGCCAGTAGTATAGGGGCTCTAAACTATGGCTACACCTTC
.,TRBD1,14,TRBV7-8,TRBJ2-7,CASSLGTGAYEQYF,TGTGCCAGCAGCTTAGGAACAGGGGCCTACGAGCAGTACTTC
.,TRBD1,12,TRBV30,TRBJ2-5,CAWDRGEETQYF,TGTGCCTGGGACAGGGGGGAGGAGACCCAGTACTTC
.,TRBD2,14,TRBV7-2,TRBJ2-5,CASSYAGLAETQYF,TGTGCCAGCAGCTATGCGGGACTAGCAGAGACCCAGTACTTC
few,.,16,TRBV6-5,TRBJ2-3,CASSLSWTPSTDTQYF,TGTGCCAGCAGTTTGTCGTGGACTCCTAGCACAGATACGCAGTATTTT
few,.,15,TRBV30,TRBJ1-1,CAWSKGLASPTEAFF,TGTGCCTGGAGTAAGGGCCTAGCCTCGCCCACTGAAGCTTTCTTT
.,.,14,TRBV6-5,TRBJ1-1,CASRIQEGHTEAFF,TGTGCCAGCAGGATACAAGAGGGGCACACTGAAGCTTTCTTT
.,.,15,TRBV4-1,TRBJ1-1,CASSQGPSLNTEAFF,TGCGCCAGCAGCCAAGGGCCCAGCTTGAACACTGAAGCTTTCTTT
.,.,14,TRBV9,TRBJ2-2,CASSVRVNTGELFF,TGTGCCAGCAGCGTCCGGGTCAACACCGGGGAGCTGTTTTTT
.,TRBD1,13,TRBV10-3,TRBJ1-2,CAISLDRGSGYTF,TGTGCCATCAGTTTGGACAGGGGTAGTGGCTACACCTTC
.,.,14,TRBV30,TRBJ2-2,CAWMRGGIAGELFF,TGTGCCTGGATGAGGGGGGGCATTGCTGGGGAGCTGTTTTTT
few,.,13,TRBV7-8,TRBJ2-5,CASSLTGIESQYF,TGTGCCAGCAGCCTAACAGGGATAGAGTCCCAGTACTTC
.,TRBD2,17,TRBV19,TRBJ2-5,CASSIGGTSGGRETQYF,TGTGCCAGTAGTATAGGGGGAACTAGCGGGGGGAGAGAGACCCAGTACTTC
.,TRBD1,15,TRBV6-1,TRBJ2-2,CASRGQGASAGELFF,TGTGCCAGCAGGGGACAGGGTGCTTCCGCCGGGGAGCTGTTTTTT
.,.,13,TRBV10-3,TRBJ1-4,CAIGQGLDEKLFF,TGTGCCATCGGACAAGGGTTAGATGAAAAACTGTTTTTT
.,.,14,TRBV19,TRBJ1-4,CASSTAATNEKLFF,TGTGCCAGTAGTACGGCAGCTACTAATGAAAAACTGTTTTTT
.,.,14,TRBV10-3,TRBJ1-2,CAISSAGGNYGYTF,TGTGCCATCAGTTCGGCAGGAGGTAACTATGGCTACACCTTC
.,.,15,TRBV4-1,TRBJ2-2,CASSQELTVTGELFF,TGCGCCAGCAGCCAAGAATTAACAGTCACCGGGGAGCTGTTTTTT
.,TRBD1,15,TRBV27,TRBJ1-2,CASSSFSGGNYGYTF,TGTGCCAGCAGTTCGTTTTCAGGGGGAAACTATGGCTACACCTTC
.,.,15,TRBV27,TRBJ1-6,CASSLSNRVNSPLHF,TGTGCCAGCAGTTTATCTAACAGGGTTAATTCACCCCTCCACTTT
.,.,15,TRBV28,TRBJ1-6,CASGSSGQNNSPLHF,TGTGCCAGCGGTTCCTCGGGACAAAATAATTCACCCCTCCACTTT
.,TRBD2,14,TRBV30,TRBJ2-5,CAWSPGGPQETQYF,TGTGCCTGGAGCCCGGGAGGCCCCCAAGAGACCCAGTACTTC
few,.,15,TRBV6-6,TRBJ2-1,CASRAGPSSYNEQFF,TGTGCCAGCAGAGCAGGTCCAAGCTCCTACAATGAGCAGTTCTTC
.,TRBD1,13,TRBV28,TRBJ2-7,CASTRQGSYEQYF,TGTGCCAGCACCCGACAGGGCTCCTACGAGCAGTACTTC
.,.,16,TRBV5-1,TRBJ2-6,CASSFSPGSGANVLTF,TGCGCCAGCAGCTTTTCTCCAGGGTCTGGGGCCAACGTCCTGACTTTC
few,TRBD1,15,TRBV19,TRBJ1-5,CASSMTGIRNQPQHF,TGTGCCAGTAGTATGACAGGGATTAGGAATCAGCCCCAGCATTTT
.,TRBD1,15,TRBV5-8,TRBJ1-5,CASSLGQGANQPQHF,TGTGCCAGCAGCTTGGGACAGGGGGCGAATCAGCCCCAGCATTTT
.,TRBD2,15,TRBV6-1,TRBJ2-3,CASRYSGGHTDTQYF,TGTGCCAGCAGGTATAGCGGGGGCCACACAGATACGCAGTATTTT
.,.,15,TRBV18,TRBJ1-3,CASSPLGDSGNTIYF,TGTGCCAGCTCACCGCTCGGAGACTCTGGAAACACCATATATTTT
.,.,15,TRBV28,TRBJ2-1,CASSPRTAHHNEQFF,TGTGCCAGCAGTCCCAGGACAGCCCACCACAATGAGCAGTTCTTC
.,.,16,TRBV5-1,TRBJ2-2,CASSPDRGENTGELFF,TGCGCCAGCAGCCCGGACAGAGGCGAGAACACCGGGGAGCTGTTTTTT
.,.,15,TRBV30,TRBJ2-3,CAWRGRGVSTDTQYF,TGTGCCTGGAGGGGTAGGGGGGTTAGCACAGATACGCAGTATTTT
.,TRBD1,14,TRBV6-5,TRBJ2-5,CASSQTGDGVSQYF,TGTGCCAGCAGTCAGACAGGGGACGGAGTGTCCCAGTACTTC
.,.,11,TRBV28,TRBJ1-2,CASGTIGGYTF,TGTGCCAGCGGAACAATAGGTGGCTACACCTTC
.,.,13,TRBV7-9,TRBJ2-1,CASLPGGYNEQFF,TGTGCCAGCCTACCGGGCGGTTACAATGAGCAGTTCTTC
.,TRBD1,15,TRBV10-3,TRBJ2-1,CAISGGQGLYNEQFF,TGTGCCATCAGTGGAGGACAGGGGTTATACAATGAGCAGTTCTTC
once,TRBD2,15,TRBV5-1,TRBJ2-1,CASSLGLAGYNEQFF,TGCGCCAGCAGCTTGGGACTAGCGGGATACAATGAGCAGTTCTTC
few,TRBD1,15,TRBV13,TRBJ1-1,CASSLGRQGDTEAFF,TGTGCCAGCAGCTTAGGCCGGCAGGGGGACACTGAAGCTTTCTTT
.,.,16,TRBV5-1,TRBJ2-5,CASSLGGGGTRETQYF,TGCGCCAGCAGCTTGGGAGGCGGGGGCACCCGGGAGACCCAGTACTTC
once,.,11,TRBV20-1,TRBJ2-1,CSAREGNEQFF,TGCAGTGCTAGGGAGGGGAATGAGCAGTTCTTC
.,TRBD1,12,TRBV7-9,TRBJ1-1,CASSINRGEAFF,TGTGCCAGCAGCATTAACAGGGGGGAAGCTTTCTTT